This passage covers 31 T cell receptor beta chains from one sample sequenced in a study of blood T cell repertoires in COVID-19. The table came from immunoSEQ multiplex PCR; TCRdb's copy has only in-frame clones and leaves some out. The sample has 200,000 or so clones, 80% to 90% seen once; the top ten hold roughly 2.2%. The sample comprised peripheral blood. The receptors were gathered from a man between 65 and 85 years old with active or convalescent COVID-19.

This sequence joins TRBV28 and TRBJ2-7; 7 nucleotides line up with TRBD2. This CDR3 spans 11 amino acids. V lost 8 bases to trimming and J lost 7 bases; unmatched junction nucleotides: 5. CDR1 is MDHEN and CDR2 is SYDVKM in the germline V gene. As DNA, the CDR3 is TGTGCCAGCCAACGGGGGGTGGAGCAGTACTTC. This gives the protein CASQRGVEQYF.

The chain uses TRBV6-4 and TRBJ1-6; 10 nucleotides line up with TRBD1. The CDR3 is made up of 14 amino acids. Germline V gene lookup returns CDR1 MRHNA and CDR2 SNTAGT. V shed 11 bases and J 10 bases; nucleotides not matched to a gene: 11. The CDR3 here is CAGESDRGVSPLHF. DNA for the CDR3: TGTGCCGGAGAGTCGGACAGGGGGGTCTCACCCCTCCACTTT.

This chain joins TRBV28 and TRBJ2-5, with 9 bases aligning to TRBD2. Looked up from germline, CDR1 is MDHEN and CDR2 is SYDVKM. This CDR3 spans 16 amino acids. The junction had 5 bases not matched to a gene; V was cut back by 2 bases and J by 1 base. The DNA of the CDR3 is TGTGCCAGCAGTTTAGCGGGGGGGCCCAGCCAAGAGACCCAGTACTTC. Translated: CASSLAGGPSQETQYF.

This chain joins TRBV29-1 and TRBJ2-1; D possibly corresponds to TRBD1 (6 bases). The germline CDR1 and CDR2 sequences are SQVTM and ANQGSEA. The CDR3 spans 14 residues. Trimming removed 8 bases from V and 6 bases from J, with 20 bases in between. The CDR3 here is CSKRPGQSGNEQFF. CDR3 nucleotide sequence: TGCAGCAAACGCCCGGGACAATCGGGCAATGAGCAGTTCTTC.

This rearrangement joins TRBV5-1 to TRBJ2-1; 8 bases are shared with TRBD2. The CDR3 spans 15 residues. V lost 2 bases, J lost 5 bases, and 6 bases stayed unmatched. Germline-derived CDR1 and CDR2 are SGHRS and YFSETQ. The DNA for the CDR3 is TGCGCCAGCAGCTTTAGTCTAGCGGGTAACAATGAGCAGTTCTTC. Residues: CASSFSLAGNNEQFF.

This chain joins TRBV5-1 and TRBJ2-1; 11 nucleotides agree with TRBD1. Germline assignment: CDR1 SGHRS and CDR2 YFSETQ. This CDR3 spans 18 amino acids. The J segment lost 4 bases and the V segment lost 4 bases, leaving 13 bases of the junction unmatched. CDR3 DNA sequence: TGCGCCAGCAGCACCGGACAGGGGGCATCGTTTCCTTACAATGAGCAGTTCTTC. Protein: CASSTGQGASFPYNEQFF.

The chain is built from TRBV30 and TRBJ1-1; 7 nucleotides agree with TRBD1. Unmatched junction bases numbered 9, after V lost 0 bases and J lost 5 bases. Germline V CDR1 and CDR2: GTSNPN, SVGIG (reference sequence). CDR3 size: 15 residues. In DNA form, the CDR3 reads TGTGCCTGGAGTGTCCATCAGGGGGGCCTAACTGAAGCTTTCTTT. Translated: CAWSVHQGGLTEAFF.

The chain links TRBV28 to TRBJ2-7; D may be TRBD2 (5 bases). Germline-derived CDR1 and CDR2 are MDHEN and SYDVKM. V gave up 9 bases and J gave up 2 bases, with 17 bases separating them. The CDR3 is made up of 14 amino acids. CDR3 sequence reads: CASTSAGQTYEQYF. DNA of the CDR3: TGTGCCAGTACTAGTGCCGGGCAGACCTACGAGCAGTACTTC.

The chain links TRBV18 to TRBJ1-5, with TRBD1 matching 8 bases. Germline V gene lookup returns CDR1 KGHSH and CDR2 LQKENI. The length of the CDR3 is 16 residues. J lost 4 bases, V lost 2 bases, and 7 bases had no gene match. The CDR3 is CASSPSDRAGNQPQHF. The DNA of the CDR3 is TGTGCCAGCTCACCATCGGACAGGGCCGGTAATCAGCCCCAGCATTTT.

The chain joins TRBV5-1 to TRBJ1-1; tentative D call: TRBD1 (5 bases). Trimming left V 4 bases short and J 4 bases short, with 14 bases between. Germline V gene sequence: CDR1 SGHRS, CDR2 YFSETQ. This CDR3 spans 14 amino acids. The CDR3 loop reads CASSVQTESTEAFF. The CDR3 DNA sequence: TGCGCCAGCAGCGTCCAGACAGAGAGCACTGAAGCTTTCTTT.

V and J are TRBV28 and TRBJ2-3; D might be TRBD1 (6 bases). V lost 3 bases and J lost 0, with 13 bases in between. The CDR3 is 16 amino acids. CDR1 MDHEN and CDR2 SYDVKM come from the germline V gene. The CDR3 region has the DNA TGTGCCAGCAGTTTCACAGGGACCGACAGCACAGATACGCAGTATTTT. This encodes CASSFTGTDSTDTQYF. The full variable domain, completed using reference TRBV28 and TRBJ2-3, is DVKVTQSSRYLVKRTGEKVFLECVQDMDHENMFWYRQDPGLGLRLIYFSYDVKMKEKGDIPEGYSVSREKKERFSLILESASTNQTSMYLCASSFTGTDSTDTQYFGPGTRLTVL.

The rearrangement uses TRBV5-6 and TRBJ1-5; tentative D call: TRBD1 (6 bases). V was trimmed by 7 bases and J by 1 base, leaving 18 bases between them. The CDR3 runs to 16 residues. Per germline, CDR1 SGHDT and CDR2 YYEEEE. CDR3: CASLRTDIVSNQPQHF. The CDR3 DNA follows: TGTGCCAGCCTAAGGACAGATATTGTAAGCAATCAGCCCCAGCATTTT.

The V gene is TRBV6-2 or TRBV6-3, the J gene TRBJ1-5, with 10 nucleotides matching TRBD1. V lost 4 bases, J lost 7 bases, and 7 bases stayed unmatched. CDR3 length equals 15 residues. Germline assignment: CDR1 MNHEY and CDR2 SVGEGT. The CDR3 reads CASSSPGQGTQPQHF. In nucleotides, the CDR3 is TGTGCCAGCAGTTCCCCGGGACAGGGGACGCAGCCCCAGCATTTT.

This chain joins TRBV7-7 and TRBJ2-5, with D tentatively TRBD2 (5 bases). Germline CDR1 and CDR2: SSHAT and FNYEAQ (reference sequence). V was clipped by 4 bases and J by 0 bases, with 18 bases between them. The CDR3 length is 17 residues. Here the CDR3 reads CASSSLPRGGYQETQYF. In nucleotides, the CDR3 is TGTGCCAGCAGCTCCTTGCCCAGAGGCGGGTACCAAGAGACCCAGTACTTC. The complete variable domain, with remaining parts taken from reference TRBV7-7 and TRBJ2-5, reads GAGVSQSPRYKVTKRGQDVTLRCDPISSHATLYWYQQALGQGPEFLTYFNYEAQPDKSGLPSDRFSAERPEGSISTLTIQRTEQRDSAMYRCASSSLPRGGYQETQYFGPGTRLLVL.

CDR3 region: CASSPQGMYEQYF. The CDR3 region has the DNA TGTGCCAGCTCACCTCAGGGTATGTACGAGCAGTACTTC. The V gene is TRBV18, the J gene TRBJ2-7, with D tentatively TRBD1 (5 bases). The CDR3 loop spans 13 amino acids. The V end lost 3 bases, the J end lost 4 bases, and 10 bases lay between the germline ends. CDR1 is KGHSH, CDR2 LQKENI, per germline.

The chain has TRBV19 and TRBJ1-5; TRBD1 matches 9 bases. Per germline, CDR1 LNHDA and CDR2 SQIVND (reference sequence). This CDR3 contains 13 residues. The junction had 5 bases not matched to a gene; V was cut back by 8 bases and J by 6 bases. In DNA, the CDR3 is TGTGCCAGTGGGGACAGGGCGATTCAGCCCCAGCATTTT. As protein: CASGDRAIQPQHF. The variable domain in full, completed from reference TRBV19 and TRBJ1-5, reads DGGITQSPKYLFRKEGQNVTLSCEQNLNHDAMYWYRQDPGQGLRLIYYSQIVNDFQKGDIAEGYSVSREKKESFPLTVTSAQKNPTAFYLCASGDRAIQPQHFGDGTRLSIL.

This chain uses TRBV29-1 with TRBJ1-2, with D tentatively TRBD1 (5 bases). This CDR3 is built from 12 residues. Trimming pared 2 bases from V and 3 bases from J, leaving 7 bases between. Per germline, CDR1 SQVTM and CDR2 ANQGSEA. The chain's CDR3 is CSVEQGHYGYTF. The CDR3 DNA sequence: TGCAGCGTTGAACAGGGCCACTATGGCTACACCTTC.

This rearrangement joins TRBV9 to TRBJ2-1, with D possibly TRBD1 on 5 matching bases. Germline V gene lookup returns CDR1 SGDLS and CDR2 YYNGEE. The CDR3 is 13 amino acids. V gave up 0 bases and J gave up 7 bases, with 8 bases separating them. CDR3 sequence reads: CASSVGQINEQFF. The CDR3 nucleotides read TGTGCCAGCAGCGTAGGACAGATAAATGAGCAGTTCTTC.

This clone has a single count. The genes are TRBV9 and TRBJ2-1, with D maybe TRBD2 (6 bases). V shed 0 bases and J shed 0 bases, with 13 bases lying between them. Germline assignment: CDR1 SGDLS and CDR2 YYNGEE. CDR3 length: 17 amino acids. CDR3: CASSVADYTSSYNEQFF. CDR3 coding DNA: TGTGCCAGCAGCGTAGCGGACTATACCAGCTCCTACAATGAGCAGTTCTTC.

The gene calls are TRBV18 and TRBJ2-5; perhaps TRBD2 as D (5 bases). This CDR3 spans 13 amino acids. The germline V gene encodes CDR1 KGHSH and CDR2 LQKENI. V was trimmed by 3 bases and J by 2 bases, leaving 7 bases between them. For the CDR3, the DNA is TGTGCCAGCTCACCCGGGGTACAAGAGACCCAGTACTTC. Protein: CASSPGVQETQYF.

This sequence joins TRBV6-2 or TRBV6-3 and TRBJ2-2; weak D call: TRBD1 (7 bases). The CDR3 totals 14 residues. The V gene lost 6 bases and the J gene lost 3 bases, with 11 bases spanning the gap. Germline values: CDR1 MNHEY, CDR2 SVGEGT. The CDR3 here is CASSSGGHTGELFF. For the CDR3, the DNA is TGTGCCAGCAGCTCAGGGGGGCACACCGGGGAGCTGTTTTTT.

This clone has only a few counts. The chain employs TRBV6-1 and TRBJ2-5, with D unresolved. This CDR3 has 15 residues. V lost 2 bases, J lost 7 bases, and 17 bases lay in between. Germline-derived CDR1 and CDR2 are MNHNS and SASEGT. Here the CDR3 DNA reads TGTGCCAGCAGTGAACTGGCGGATGCCCGAGTGACCCAGTACTTC. Its translation is CASSELADARVTQYF.

The rearrangement uses TRBV5-4 and TRBJ2-1; 8 bases line up with TRBD2. The CDR3 is made up of 15 amino acids. The V gene's germline CDR1 is SGHNT and CDR2 YYREEE (reference sequence). J lost 6 bases, V lost 2 bases, and 7 bases had no gene match. The chain's CDR3 is CASSFWAGGGNEQFF. CDR3 DNA sequence: TGTGCCAGCAGCTTTTGGGCGGGAGGAGGCAATGAGCAGTTCTTC.

This sequence joins TRBV5-1 and TRBJ1-2, with D possibly being TRBD1 (6 bases). The CDR3 extends over 14 amino acids. Germline V gene sequence: CDR1 SGHRS, CDR2 YFSETQ. The ends were cut back, 4 bases at V and 4 bases at J, with 14 bases in the middle. The DNA of the CDR3 is TGCGCCAGCAGCGACCGGGACAATCTCTATGGCTACACCTTC. Translating gives CASSDRDNLYGYTF.

This chain uses TRBV9 with TRBJ2-2, with 7 bases identical to TRBD2. CDR1 and CDR2 from the germline V gene are SGDLS and YYNGEE. The CDR3 consists of 18 residues. Unmatched junction bases numbered 13, after V lost 4 bases and J lost 1 base. The DNA for the CDR3 is TGTGCCAGCAGCACTGATCCTGGGAGGGAACGGAACACCGGGGAGCTGTTTTTT. Translated: CASSTDPGRERNTGELFF.

This chain uses TRBV4-3 with TRBJ1-6; 7 bases map to TRBD1. Per germline, CDR1 LGHNA and CDR2 YSLEER. The CDR3 is 15 amino acids. With V trimmed by 0 bases and J by 7 bases, 3 bases remained unmatched. The CDR3 is CASSQDGTVNSPLHF. The DNA for the CDR3 is TGCGCCAGCAGCCAAGACGGGACAGTAAATTCACCCCTCCACTTT.

The chain carries TRBV5-6 and TRBJ2-1, with 7 bases that match TRBD1. Per the germline V gene, CDR1 is SGHDT and CDR2 is YYEEEE. J gave up 7 bases and V 0 bases, and 10 bases lay outside the gene matches. The CDR3 length is 16 residues. The CDR3 bases are TGTGCCAGCAGCTTGGGTACAGGGGTCGATCGGAATGAGCAGTTCTTC. Amino acid sequence: CASSLGTGVDRNEQFF.

This chain links TRBV25-1 with TRBJ2-1; 10 bases fit TRBD2. Losses at the gene ends were 4 bases for V and 6 bases for J; bases not matched to a gene: 0. Germline lookup yields CDR1 MGHDK and CDR2 SYGVNS. The CDR3 has 13 residues. The CDR3 nucleotides are TGTGCCAGCAGTGCTAGCGGGAGCAATGAGCAGTTCTTC. This sequence encodes CASSASGSNEQFF.

The CDR3 nucleotides read TGTGCCAGCAAGGGACTAGCGGTCGCCAAAAACATTCAGTACTTC. Translated, it gives CASKGLAVAKNIQYF. The chain couples TRBV2 to TRBJ2-4; 11 nucleotides line up with TRBD2. Germline CDR1 is SNHLY and CDR2 is FYNNEI. After removal of 7 bases from V and 1 base from J, the junction contained 3 bases not matched to a gene. The CDR3 consists of 15 residues.

V and J are TRBV6-5 and TRBJ1-1; 7 bases agree with TRBD1. Germline values: CDR1 MNHEY, CDR2 SVGAGI. V lost 4 bases to trimming and J lost 4 bases; unmatched junction nucleotides: 3. The CDR3 extends over 13 amino acids. CDR3: CASSSPGGTEAFF. In DNA form, the CDR3 reads TGTGCCAGCAGTTCTCCAGGGGGCACTGAAGCTTTCTTT.

The CDR3 nucleotides read TGTGCCAGCAGTGAAGGACTAGCGGGAGACAATGAGCAGTTCTTC. It specifies CASSEGLAGDNEQFF. The rearrangement uses TRBV25-1 and TRBJ2-1; TRBD2 matches at 13 bases. This CDR3 has 15 residues. The V and J ends lost 2 bases and 5 bases, in that order; junction bases with no gene match: 0. Per the germline V gene, CDR1 is MGHDK and CDR2 is SYGVNS. Complete variable domain (other parts from reference TRBV25-1 and TRBJ2-1): EADIYQTPRYLVIGTGKKITLECSQTMGHDKMYWYQQDPGMELHLIHYSYGVNSTEKGDLSSESTVSRIRTEHFPLTLESARPSHTSQYLCASSEGLAGDNEQFFGPGTRLTVL.